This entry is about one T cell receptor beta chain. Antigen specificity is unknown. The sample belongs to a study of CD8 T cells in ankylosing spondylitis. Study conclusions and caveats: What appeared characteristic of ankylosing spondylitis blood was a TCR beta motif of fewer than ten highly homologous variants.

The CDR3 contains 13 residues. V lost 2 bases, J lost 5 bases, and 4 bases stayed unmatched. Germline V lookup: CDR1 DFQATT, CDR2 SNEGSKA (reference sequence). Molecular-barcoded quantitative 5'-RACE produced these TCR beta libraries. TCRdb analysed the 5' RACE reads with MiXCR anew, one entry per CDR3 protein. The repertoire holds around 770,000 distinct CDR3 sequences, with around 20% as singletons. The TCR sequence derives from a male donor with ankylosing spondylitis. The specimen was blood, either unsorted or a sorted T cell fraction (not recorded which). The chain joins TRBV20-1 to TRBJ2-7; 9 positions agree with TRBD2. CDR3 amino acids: CSARIAGVHEQYF. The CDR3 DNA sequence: TGCAGTGCTAGAATAGCGGGAGTTCACGAGCAGTACTTC.